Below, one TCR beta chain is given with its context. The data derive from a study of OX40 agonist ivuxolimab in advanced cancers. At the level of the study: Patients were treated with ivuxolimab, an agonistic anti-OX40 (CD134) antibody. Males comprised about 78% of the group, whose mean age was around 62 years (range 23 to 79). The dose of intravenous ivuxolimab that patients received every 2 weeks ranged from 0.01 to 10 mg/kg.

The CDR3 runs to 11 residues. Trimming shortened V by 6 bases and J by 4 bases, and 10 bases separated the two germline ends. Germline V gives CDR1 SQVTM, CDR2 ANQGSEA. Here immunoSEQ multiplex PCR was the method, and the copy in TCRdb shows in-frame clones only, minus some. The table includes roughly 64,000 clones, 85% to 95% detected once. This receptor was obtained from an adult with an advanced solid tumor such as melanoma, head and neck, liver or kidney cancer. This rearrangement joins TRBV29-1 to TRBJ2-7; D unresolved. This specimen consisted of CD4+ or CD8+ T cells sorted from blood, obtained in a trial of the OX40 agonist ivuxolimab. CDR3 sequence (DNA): TGCAGCGTCGTTAACTTGTACGAGCAGTACTTC. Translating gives CSVVNLYEQYF.